What follows describes a single T cell receptor beta chain. The sample originates from a study of tumor-infiltrating lymphocytes in primary liver carcinoma. Turning to the study itself: Male and female patients aged 30 to 69 years made up the cohort. The neoplasms were of stage T1-T3 N0M0, with dimensions of roughly 4 to 11 cm across.

Using a constant-region primer together with ProtoScript II reverse transcriptase, TCR beta cDNA was made from around 500 ng of total RNA. Slightly modified ARM-PCR served as the procedure for the TCR beta libraries. These libraries came from three rounds of nested multiplex PCR. Two initial PCR rounds of about 10 cycles each paired TRBV1-TRBV30 forward primers with a C-beta reverse primer. From the multiplex PCR reads, TCRdb called clonotypes with MiXCR, one entry per CDR3 protein. The profile shows about 120,000 distinct CDR3 sequences, about two thirds of them singletons. The CDR3 totals 15 residues. Trimming removed 6 bases at V and 6 bases at J, with 18 bases between. RNA and DNA were co-extracted from around 20-30 mg of unsorted bulk tissue.

The gene calls are TRBV12-3 or TRBV12-4 and TRBJ2-1, with D possibly called TRBD1 or TRBD2 (5 bases each). The sequence was collected from a woman aged 55-69 years with primary liver carcinoma and hepatitis B virus infection. The sequenced sample was tumor-adjacent normal liver tissue. CDR3 residues: CASRPRTGTPNEQFF. Here the CDR3 DNA reads TGTGCCAGCAGGCCCAGAACCGGGACGCCCAATGAGCAGTTCTTC.